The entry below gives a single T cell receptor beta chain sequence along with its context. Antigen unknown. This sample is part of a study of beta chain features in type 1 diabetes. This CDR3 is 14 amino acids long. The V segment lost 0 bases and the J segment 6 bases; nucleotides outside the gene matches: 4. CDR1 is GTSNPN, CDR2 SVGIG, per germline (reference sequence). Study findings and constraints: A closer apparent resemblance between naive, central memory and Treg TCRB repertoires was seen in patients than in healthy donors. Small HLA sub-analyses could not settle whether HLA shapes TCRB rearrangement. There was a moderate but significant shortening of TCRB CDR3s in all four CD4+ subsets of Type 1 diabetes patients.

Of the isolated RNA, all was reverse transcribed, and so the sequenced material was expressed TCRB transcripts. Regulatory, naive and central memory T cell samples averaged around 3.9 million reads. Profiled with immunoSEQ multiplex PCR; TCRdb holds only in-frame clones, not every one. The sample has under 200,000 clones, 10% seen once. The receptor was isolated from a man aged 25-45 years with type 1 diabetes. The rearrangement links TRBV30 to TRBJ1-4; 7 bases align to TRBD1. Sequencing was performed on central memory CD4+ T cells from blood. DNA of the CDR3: TGTGCCTGGAGTGTACGTAGGGGGCATGAAAAACTGTTTTTT. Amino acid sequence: CAWSVRRGHEKLFF.